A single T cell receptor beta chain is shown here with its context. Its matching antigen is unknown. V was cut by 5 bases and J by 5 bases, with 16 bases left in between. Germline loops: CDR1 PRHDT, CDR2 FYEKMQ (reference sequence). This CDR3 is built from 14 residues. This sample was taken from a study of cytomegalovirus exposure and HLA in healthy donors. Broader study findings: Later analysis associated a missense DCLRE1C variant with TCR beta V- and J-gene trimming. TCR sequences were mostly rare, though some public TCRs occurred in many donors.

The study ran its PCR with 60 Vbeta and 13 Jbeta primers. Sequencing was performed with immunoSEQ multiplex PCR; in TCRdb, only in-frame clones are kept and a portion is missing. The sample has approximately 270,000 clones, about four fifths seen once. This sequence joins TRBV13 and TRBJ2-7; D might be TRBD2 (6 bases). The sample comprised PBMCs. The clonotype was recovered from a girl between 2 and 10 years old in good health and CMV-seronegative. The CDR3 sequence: CASSPTSSRNEQYF. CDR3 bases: TGTGCCAGCAGCCCAACTAGCAGTAGAAACGAGCAGTACTTC. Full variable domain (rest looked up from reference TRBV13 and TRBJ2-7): AAGVIQSPRHLIKEKRETATLKCYPIPRHDTVYWYQQGPGQDPQFLISFYEKMQSDKGSIPDRFSAQQFSDYHSELNMSSLELGDSALYFCASSPTSSRNEQYFGPGTRLTVT.